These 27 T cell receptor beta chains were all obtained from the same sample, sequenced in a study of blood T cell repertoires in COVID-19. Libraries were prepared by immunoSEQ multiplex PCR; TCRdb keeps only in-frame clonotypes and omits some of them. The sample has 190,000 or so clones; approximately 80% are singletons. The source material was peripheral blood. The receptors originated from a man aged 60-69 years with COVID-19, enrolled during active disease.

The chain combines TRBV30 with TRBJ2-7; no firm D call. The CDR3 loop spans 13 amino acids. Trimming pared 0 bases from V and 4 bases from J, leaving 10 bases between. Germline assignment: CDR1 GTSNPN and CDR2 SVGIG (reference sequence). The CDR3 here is CAWSVQNNYEQYF. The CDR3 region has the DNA TGTGCCTGGAGTGTACAAAATAATTACGAGCAGTACTTC.

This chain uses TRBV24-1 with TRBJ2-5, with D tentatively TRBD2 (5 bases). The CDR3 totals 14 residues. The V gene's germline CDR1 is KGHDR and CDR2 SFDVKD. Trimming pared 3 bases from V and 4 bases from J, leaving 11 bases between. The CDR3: CATSDARLIETQYF. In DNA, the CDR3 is TGTGCCACCAGTGATGCCCGACTAATAGAGACCCAGTACTTC.

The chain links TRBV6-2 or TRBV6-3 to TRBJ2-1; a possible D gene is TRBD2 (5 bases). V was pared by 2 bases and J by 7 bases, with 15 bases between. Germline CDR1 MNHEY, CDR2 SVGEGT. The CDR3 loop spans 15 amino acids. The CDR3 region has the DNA TGTGCCAGCAGTTACCCTGGACTGCGGGCGAATGAGCAGTTCTTC. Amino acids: CASSYPGLRANEQFF.

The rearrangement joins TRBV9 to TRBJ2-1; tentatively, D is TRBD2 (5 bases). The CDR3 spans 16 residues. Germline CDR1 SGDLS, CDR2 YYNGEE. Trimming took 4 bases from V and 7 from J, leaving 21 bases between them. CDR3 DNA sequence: TGTGCCAGCAGCTTAAAAAGCGGAGAGGCGGTTAATGAGCAGTTCTTC. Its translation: CASSLKSGEAVNEQFF.

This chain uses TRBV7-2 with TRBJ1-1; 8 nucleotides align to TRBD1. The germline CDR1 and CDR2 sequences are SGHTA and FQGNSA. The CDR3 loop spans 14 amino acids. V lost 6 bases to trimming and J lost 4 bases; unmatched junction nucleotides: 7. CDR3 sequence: CASSRNTGGTEAFF. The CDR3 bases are TGTGCCAGCAGTCGAAACACAGGGGGCACTGAAGCTTTCTTT.

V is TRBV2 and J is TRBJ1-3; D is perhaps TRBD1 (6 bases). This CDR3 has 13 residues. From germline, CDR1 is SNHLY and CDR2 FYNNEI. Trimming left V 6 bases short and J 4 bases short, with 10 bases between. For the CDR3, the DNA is TGTGCCAGCAGCGGGACACCCGGAAACACCATATATTTT. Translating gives CASSGTPGNTIYF.

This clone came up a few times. The CDR3 DNA sequence: TGTGCCAGCAGCTACAGTTATGGCTACACCTTC. Protein: CASSYSYGYTF. The chain uses TRBV3-1 (or the pseudogene TRBV3-2) and TRBJ1-2; D gene uncertain. V was clipped by 5 bases and J by 5 bases, with 6 bases between them. Germline CDR1 is LGHDT and CDR2 is YNNKEL (reference sequence). The length of the CDR3 is 11 residues.

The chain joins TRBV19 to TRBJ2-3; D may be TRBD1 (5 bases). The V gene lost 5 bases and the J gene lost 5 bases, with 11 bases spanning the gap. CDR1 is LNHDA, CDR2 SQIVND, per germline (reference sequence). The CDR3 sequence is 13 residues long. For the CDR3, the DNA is TGTGCCAGTAGTTCAGGGCGAATAGATACGCAGTATTTT. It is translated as CASSSGRIDTQYF.

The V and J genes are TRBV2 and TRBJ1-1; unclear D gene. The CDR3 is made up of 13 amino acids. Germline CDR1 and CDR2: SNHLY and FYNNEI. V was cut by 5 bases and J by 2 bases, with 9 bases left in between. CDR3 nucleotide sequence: TGTGCCAGCAGTACGAAAACTAACACTGAAGCTTTCTTT. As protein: CASSTKTNTEAFF.

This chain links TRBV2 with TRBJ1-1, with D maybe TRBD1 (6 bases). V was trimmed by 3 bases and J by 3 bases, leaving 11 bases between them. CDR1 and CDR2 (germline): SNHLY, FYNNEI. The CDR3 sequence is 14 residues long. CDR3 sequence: CASSDPTGYTEAFF. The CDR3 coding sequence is TGTGCCAGCAGTGACCCGACAGGCTACACTGAAGCTTTCTTT.

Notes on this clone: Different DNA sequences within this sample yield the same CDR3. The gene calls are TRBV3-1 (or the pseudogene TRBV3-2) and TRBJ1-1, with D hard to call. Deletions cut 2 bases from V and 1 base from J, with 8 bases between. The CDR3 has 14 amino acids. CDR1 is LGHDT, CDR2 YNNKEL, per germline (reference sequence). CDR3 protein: CASSQLGGNTEAFF. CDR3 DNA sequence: TGTGCCAGCAGCCAATTGGGAGGGAACACTGAAGCTTTCTTT.

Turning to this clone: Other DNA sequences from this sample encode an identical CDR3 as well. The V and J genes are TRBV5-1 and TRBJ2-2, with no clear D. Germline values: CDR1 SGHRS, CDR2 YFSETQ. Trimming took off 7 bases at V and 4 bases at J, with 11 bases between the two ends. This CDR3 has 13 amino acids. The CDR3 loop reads CASSLDGTGELFF. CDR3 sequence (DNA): TGCGCCAGCTCCTTGGACGGCACCGGGGAGCTGTTTTTT.

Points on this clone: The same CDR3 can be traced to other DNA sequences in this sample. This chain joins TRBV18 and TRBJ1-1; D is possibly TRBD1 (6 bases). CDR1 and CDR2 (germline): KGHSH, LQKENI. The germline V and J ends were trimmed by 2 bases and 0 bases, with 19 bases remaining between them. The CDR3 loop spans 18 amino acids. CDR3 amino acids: CASSPTGNVFPMNTEAFF. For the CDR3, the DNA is TGTGCCAGCTCACCAACAGGGAATGTATTTCCCATGAACACTGAAGCTTTCTTT.

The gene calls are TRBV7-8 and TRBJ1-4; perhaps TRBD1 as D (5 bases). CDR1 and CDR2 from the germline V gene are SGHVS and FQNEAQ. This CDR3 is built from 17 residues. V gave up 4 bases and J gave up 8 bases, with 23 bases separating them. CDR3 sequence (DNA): TGTGCCAGCAGCTCCCATACCAACAGTCAAAGGGGAGAAAAACTGTTTTTT. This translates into CASSSHTNSQRGEKLFF.

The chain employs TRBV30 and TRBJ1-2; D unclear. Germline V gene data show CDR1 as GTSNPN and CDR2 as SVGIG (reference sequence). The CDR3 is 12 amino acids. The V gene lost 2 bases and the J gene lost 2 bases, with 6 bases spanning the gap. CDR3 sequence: CAWSTENYGYTF. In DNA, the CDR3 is TGTGCCTGGAGTACGGAGAACTATGGCTACACCTTC.

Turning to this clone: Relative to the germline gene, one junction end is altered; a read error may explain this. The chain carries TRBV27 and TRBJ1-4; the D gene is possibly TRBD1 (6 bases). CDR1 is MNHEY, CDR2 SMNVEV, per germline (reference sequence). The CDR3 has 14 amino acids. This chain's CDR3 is CANSADRLNEKLFF. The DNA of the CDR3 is TGTGCCAACAGTGCAGACAGGCTGAATGAAAAACTGTTTTTT.

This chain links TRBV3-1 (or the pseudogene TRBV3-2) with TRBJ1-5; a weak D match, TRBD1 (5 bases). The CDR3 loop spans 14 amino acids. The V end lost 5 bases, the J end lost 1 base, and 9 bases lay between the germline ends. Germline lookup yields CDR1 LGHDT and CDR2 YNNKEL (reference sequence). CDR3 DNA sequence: TGTGCCAGCAGCGACAGAGGAAGCAATCAGCCCCAGCATTTT. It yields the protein CASSDRGSNQPQHF.

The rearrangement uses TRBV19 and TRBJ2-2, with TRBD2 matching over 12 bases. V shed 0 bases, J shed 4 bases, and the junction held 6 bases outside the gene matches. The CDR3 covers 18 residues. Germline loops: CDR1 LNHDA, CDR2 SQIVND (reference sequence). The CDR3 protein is CASSIEPSGRVSTGELFF. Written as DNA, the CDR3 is TGTGCCAGTAGTATAGAGCCTAGCGGGAGGGTAAGCACCGGGGAGCTGTTTTTT.

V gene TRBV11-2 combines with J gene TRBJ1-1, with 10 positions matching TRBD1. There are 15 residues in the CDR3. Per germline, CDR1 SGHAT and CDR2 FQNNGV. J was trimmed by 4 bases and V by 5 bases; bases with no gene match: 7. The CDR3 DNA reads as TGTGCCAGCAGCACCGACAGGGGGCGCGGCACTGAAGCTTTCTTT. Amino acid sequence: CASSTDRGRGTEAFF. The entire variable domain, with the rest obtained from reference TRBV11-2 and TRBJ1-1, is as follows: EAGVAQSPRYKIIEKRQSVAFWCNPISGHATLYWYQQILGQGPKLLIQFQNNGVVDDSQLPKDRFSAERLKGVDSTLKIQPAKLEDSAVYLCASSTDRGRGTEAFFGQGTRLTVV.

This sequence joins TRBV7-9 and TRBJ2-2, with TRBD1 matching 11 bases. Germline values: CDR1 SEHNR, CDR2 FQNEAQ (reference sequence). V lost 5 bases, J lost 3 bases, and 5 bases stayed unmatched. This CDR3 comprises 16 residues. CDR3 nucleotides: TGTGCCAGCAGCCGCCGGGGACAGGGGGACACCGGGGAGCTGTTTTTT. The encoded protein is CASSRRGQGDTGELFF.

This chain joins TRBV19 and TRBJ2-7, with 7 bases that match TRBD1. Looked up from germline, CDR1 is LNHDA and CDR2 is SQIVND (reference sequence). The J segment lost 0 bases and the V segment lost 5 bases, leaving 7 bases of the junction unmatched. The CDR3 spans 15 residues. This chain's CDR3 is CASSSPDRSSYEQYF. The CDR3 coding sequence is TGTGCCAGTAGTTCACCGGACAGGAGCTCCTACGAGCAGTACTTC.

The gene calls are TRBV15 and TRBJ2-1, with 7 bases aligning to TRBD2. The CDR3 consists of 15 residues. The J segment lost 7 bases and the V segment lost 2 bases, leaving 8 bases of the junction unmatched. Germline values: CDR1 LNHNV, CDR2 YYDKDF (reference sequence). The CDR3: CATSRPSSGMNEQFF. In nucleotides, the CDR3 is TGTGCCACCAGCAGACCTTCTAGCGGCATGAATGAGCAGTTCTTC.

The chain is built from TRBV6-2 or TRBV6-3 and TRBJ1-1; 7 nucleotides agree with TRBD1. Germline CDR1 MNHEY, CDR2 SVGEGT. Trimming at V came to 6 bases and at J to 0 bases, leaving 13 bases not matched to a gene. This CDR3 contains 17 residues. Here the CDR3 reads CASSSSPGQIMNTEAFF. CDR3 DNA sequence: TGTGCCAGCAGCTCTAGCCCGGGACAGATCATGAACACTGAAGCTTTCTTT.

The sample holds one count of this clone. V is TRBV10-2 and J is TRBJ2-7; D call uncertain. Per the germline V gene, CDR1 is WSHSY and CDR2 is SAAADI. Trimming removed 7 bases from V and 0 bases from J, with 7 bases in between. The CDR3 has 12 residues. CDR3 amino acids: CASKQSSYEQYF. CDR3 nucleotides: TGCGCCAGCAAACAAAGCTCCTACGAGCAGTACTTC.

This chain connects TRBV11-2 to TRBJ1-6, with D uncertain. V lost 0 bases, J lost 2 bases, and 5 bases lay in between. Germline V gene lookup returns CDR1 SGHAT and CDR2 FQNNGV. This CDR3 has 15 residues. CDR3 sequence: CASSLEETYNSPLHF. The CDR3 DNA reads TGTGCCAGCAGCTTAGAGGAGACCTATAATTCACCCCTCCACTTT.

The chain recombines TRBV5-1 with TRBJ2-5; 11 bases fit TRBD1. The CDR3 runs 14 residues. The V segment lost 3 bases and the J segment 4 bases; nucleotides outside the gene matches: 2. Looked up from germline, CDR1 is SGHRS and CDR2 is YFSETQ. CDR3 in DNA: TGCGCCAGCAGCTCGGGACAGGGGGGAGAGACCCAGTACTTC. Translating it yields CASSSGQGGETQYF.

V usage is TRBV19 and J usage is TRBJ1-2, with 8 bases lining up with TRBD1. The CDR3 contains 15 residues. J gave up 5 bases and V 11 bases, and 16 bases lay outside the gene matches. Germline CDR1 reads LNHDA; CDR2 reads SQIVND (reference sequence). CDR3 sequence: CASSSPSRGPYGYTF. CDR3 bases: TGTGCCTCAAGTTCCCCATCCAGGGGGCCTTATGGCTACACCTTC.